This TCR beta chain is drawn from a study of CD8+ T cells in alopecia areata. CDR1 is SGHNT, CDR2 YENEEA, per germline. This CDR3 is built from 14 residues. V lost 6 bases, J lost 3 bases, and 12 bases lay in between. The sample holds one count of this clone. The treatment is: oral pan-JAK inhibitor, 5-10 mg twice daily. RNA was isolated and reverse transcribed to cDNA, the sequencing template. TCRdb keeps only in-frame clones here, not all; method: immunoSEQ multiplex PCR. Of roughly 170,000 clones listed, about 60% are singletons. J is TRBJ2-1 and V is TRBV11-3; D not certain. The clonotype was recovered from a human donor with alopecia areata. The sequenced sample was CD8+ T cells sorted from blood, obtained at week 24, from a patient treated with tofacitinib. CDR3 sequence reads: CASRSLDSYNEQFF. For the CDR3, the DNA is TGTGCCAGCAGGTCCTTGGATAGCTACAATGAGCAGTTCTTC. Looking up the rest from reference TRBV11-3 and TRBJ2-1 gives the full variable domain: EAGVVQSPRYKIIEKKQPVAFWCNPISGHNTLYWYLQNLGQGPELLIRYENEEAVDDSQLPKDRFSAERLKGVDSTLKIQPAELGDSAVYLCASRSLDSYNEQFFGPGTRLTVL.